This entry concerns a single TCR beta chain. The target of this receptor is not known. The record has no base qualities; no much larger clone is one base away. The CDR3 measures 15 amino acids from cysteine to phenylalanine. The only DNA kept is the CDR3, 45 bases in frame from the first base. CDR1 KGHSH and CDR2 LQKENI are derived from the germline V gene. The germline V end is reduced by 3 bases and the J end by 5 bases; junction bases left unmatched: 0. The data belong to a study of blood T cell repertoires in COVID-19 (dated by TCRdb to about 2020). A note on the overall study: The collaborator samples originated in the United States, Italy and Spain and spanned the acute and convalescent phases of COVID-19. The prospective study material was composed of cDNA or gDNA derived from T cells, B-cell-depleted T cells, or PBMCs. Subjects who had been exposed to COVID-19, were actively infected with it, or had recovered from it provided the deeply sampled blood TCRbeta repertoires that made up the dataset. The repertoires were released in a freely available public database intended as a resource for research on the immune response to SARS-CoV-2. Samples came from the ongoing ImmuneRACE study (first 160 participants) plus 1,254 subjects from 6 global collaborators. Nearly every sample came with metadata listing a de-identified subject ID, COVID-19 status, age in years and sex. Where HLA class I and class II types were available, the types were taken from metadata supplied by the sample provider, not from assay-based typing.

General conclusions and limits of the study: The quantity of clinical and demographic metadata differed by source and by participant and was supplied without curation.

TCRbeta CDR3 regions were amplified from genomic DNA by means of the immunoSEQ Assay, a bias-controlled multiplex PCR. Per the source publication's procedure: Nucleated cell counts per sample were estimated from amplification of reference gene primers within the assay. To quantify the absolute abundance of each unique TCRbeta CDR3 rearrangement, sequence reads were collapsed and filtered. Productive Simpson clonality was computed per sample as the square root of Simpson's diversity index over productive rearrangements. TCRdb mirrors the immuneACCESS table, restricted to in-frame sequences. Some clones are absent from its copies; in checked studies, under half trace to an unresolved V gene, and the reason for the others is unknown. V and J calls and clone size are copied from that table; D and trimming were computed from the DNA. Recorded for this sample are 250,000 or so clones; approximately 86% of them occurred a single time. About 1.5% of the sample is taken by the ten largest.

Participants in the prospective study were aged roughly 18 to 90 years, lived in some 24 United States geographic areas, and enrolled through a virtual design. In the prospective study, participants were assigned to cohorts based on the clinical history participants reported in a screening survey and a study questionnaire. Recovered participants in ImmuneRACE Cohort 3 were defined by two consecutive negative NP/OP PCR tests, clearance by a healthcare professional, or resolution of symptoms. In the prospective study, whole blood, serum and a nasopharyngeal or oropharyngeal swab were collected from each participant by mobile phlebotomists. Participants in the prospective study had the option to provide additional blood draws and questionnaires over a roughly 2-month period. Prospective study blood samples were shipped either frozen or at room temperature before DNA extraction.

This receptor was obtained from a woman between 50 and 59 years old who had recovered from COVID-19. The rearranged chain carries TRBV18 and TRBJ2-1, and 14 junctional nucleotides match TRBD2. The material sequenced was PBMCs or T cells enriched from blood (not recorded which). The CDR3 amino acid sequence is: CASSPGLAGDNEQFF. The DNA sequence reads TGTGCCAGCTCACCGGGACTAGCGGGAGACAATGAGCAGTTCTTC.